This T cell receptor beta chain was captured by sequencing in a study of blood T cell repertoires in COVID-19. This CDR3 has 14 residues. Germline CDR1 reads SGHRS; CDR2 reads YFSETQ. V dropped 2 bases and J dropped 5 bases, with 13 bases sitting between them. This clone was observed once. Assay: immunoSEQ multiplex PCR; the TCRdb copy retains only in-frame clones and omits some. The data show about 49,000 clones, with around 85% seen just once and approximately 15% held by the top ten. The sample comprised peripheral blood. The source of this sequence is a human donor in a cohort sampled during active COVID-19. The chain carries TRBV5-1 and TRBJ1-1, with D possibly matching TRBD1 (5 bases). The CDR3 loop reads CASSLGGAETEAFF. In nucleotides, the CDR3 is TGCGCCAGCAGCTTAGGCGGGGCTGAGACTGAAGCTTTCTTT.